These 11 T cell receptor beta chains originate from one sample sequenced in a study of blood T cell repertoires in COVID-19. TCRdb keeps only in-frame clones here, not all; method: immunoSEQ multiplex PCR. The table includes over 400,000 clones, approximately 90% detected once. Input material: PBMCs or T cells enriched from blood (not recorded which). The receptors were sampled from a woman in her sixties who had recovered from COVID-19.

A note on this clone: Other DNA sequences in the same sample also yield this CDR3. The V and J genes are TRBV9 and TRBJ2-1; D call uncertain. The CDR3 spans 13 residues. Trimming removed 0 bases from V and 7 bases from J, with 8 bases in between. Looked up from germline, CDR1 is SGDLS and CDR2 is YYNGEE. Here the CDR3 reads CASSVGLPNEQFF. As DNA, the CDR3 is TGTGCCAGCAGCGTAGGTCTACCAAATGAGCAGTTCTTC.

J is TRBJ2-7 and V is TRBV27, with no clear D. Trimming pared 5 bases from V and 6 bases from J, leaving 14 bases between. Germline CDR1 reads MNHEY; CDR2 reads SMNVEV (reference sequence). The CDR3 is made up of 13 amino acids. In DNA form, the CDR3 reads TGTGCCAGCAGTCCCGGAGTGGGTCTCGAGCAGTACTTC. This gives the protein CASSPGVGLEQYF.

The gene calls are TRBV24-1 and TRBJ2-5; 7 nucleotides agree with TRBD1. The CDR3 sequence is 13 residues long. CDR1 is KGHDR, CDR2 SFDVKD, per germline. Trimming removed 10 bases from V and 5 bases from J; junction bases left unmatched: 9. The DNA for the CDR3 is TGTGCCACGAGCCGACAGGGTATTGAGACCCAGTACTTC. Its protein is CATSRQGIETQYF.

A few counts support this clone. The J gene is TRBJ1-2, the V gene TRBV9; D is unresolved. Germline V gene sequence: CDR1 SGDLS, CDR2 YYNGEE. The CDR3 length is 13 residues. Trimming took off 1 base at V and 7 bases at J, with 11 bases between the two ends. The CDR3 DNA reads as TGTGCCAGCAGCGTAATGTGGGCGAGTGGCTACACCTTC. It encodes CASSVMWASGYTF.

The CDR3 here is CASSLVQGRQPQHF. The DNA of the CDR3 is TGTGCCAGCAGTTTAGTTCAGGGGCGGCAGCCCCAGCATTTT. This chain links TRBV28 with TRBJ1-5; perhaps TRBD1 as D (6 bases). The CDR3 has 14 amino acids. The V gene's germline CDR1 is MDHEN and CDR2 SYDVKM. V lost 2 bases and J 7 bases, leaving 12 bases between the germline ends.

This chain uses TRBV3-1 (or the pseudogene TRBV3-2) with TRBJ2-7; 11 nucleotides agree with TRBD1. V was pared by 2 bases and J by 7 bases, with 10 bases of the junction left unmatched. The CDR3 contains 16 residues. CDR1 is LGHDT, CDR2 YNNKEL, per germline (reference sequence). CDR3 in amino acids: CASSQYGTGGSGEQYF. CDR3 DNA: TGTGCCAGCAGCCAATATGGGACAGGGGGGTCGGGTGAGCAGTACTTC.

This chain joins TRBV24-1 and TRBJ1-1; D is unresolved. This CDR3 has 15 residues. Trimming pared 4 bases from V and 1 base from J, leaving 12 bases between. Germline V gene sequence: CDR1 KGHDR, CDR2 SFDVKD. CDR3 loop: CATSDPRSQNTEAFF. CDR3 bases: TGTGCCACCAGTGACCCGAGGTCCCAGAACACTGAAGCTTTCTTT.

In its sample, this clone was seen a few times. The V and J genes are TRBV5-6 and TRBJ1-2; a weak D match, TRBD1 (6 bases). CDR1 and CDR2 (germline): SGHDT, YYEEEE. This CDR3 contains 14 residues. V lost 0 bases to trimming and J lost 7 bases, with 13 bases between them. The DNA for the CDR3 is TGTGCCAGCAGCTTGGCCCGGACAGTTGTTGGCTACACCTTC. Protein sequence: CASSLARTVVGYTF.

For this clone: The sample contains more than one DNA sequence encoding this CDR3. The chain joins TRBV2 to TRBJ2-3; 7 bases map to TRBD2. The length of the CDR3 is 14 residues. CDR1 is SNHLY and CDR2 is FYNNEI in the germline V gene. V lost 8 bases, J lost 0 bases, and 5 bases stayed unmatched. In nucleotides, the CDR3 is TGTGCCAGCGGGGGGAGGGGCAGCACAGATACGCAGTATTTT. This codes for CASGGRGSTDTQYF.

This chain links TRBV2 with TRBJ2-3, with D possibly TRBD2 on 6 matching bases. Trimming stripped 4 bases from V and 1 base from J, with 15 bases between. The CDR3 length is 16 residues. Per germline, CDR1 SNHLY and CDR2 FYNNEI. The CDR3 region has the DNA TGTGCCAGCAGTGCTCTGGCGGGGTATGGCACAGATACGCAGTATTTT. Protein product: CASSALAGYGTDTQYF.

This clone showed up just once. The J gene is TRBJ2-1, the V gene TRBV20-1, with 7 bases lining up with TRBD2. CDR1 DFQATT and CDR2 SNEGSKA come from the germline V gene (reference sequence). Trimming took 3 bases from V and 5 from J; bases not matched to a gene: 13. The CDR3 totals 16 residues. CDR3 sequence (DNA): TGCAGTGCTAGTCCAGCGGGGTTTCGTTTGGACAATGAGCAGTTCTTC. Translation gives CSASPAGFRLDNEQFF.